This T cell receptor beta chain is drawn from a study of blood T cell repertoires in COVID-19. About the study: COVID-19 samples collected from the United States, Italy and Spain covered acute and convalescent phases. Sources were T cells, B-cell-depleted T cells, or PBMCs; the material itself was cDNA or gDNA.

A few counts support this clone. The authors' processing: Reference gene primer amplification yielded estimated nucleated cell counts. Method: immunoSEQ multiplex PCR; TCRdb's copy keeps in-frame clones and lacks some. V and J calls and clone size are those listed in that table; D and trimming were worked out from the DNA. This table has 70,000 or so clones, more than 75% appearing once. This sequence originates from a human donor in a cohort sampled during active COVID-19. Material: peripheral blood.

The CDR3 loop reads CASSPPSGRGSYNEQFF. The CDR3 DNA reads as TGTGCCAGCAGTCCTCCTAGCGGGAGGGGCTCCTACAATGAGCAGTTCTTC. The chain has TRBV28 and TRBJ2-1; 12 bases match TRBD2. The CDR3 contains 17 residues. Per germline, CDR1 MDHEN and CDR2 SYDVKM. Germline trimming cut 5 bases from V and 0 bases from J; bases unmatched to any gene: 5.